This T cell receptor beta chain was obtained from a study of T cell responses to AZD1222 COVID-19 vaccine. Here immunoSEQ multiplex PCR was the method, and the copy in TCRdb shows in-frame clones only, minus some. Among approximately 140,000 clones listed, approximately 92% were seen once. Trimming left V 5 bases short and J 7 bases short, with 13 bases between. Per the germline V gene, CDR1 is KGHDR and CDR2 is SFDVKD. The CDR3 is made up of 13 amino acids. This chain joins TRBV24-1 and TRBJ1-1; no firm D call. The clonotype was recovered from an adult in good health. Sequencing used peripheral blood, obtained on day 0 of AZD1222 vaccination. The CDR3 reads CATSASAPSEAFF. The CDR3 region has the DNA TGTGCCACCAGTGCCTCGGCGCCCAGTGAAGCTTTCTTT.